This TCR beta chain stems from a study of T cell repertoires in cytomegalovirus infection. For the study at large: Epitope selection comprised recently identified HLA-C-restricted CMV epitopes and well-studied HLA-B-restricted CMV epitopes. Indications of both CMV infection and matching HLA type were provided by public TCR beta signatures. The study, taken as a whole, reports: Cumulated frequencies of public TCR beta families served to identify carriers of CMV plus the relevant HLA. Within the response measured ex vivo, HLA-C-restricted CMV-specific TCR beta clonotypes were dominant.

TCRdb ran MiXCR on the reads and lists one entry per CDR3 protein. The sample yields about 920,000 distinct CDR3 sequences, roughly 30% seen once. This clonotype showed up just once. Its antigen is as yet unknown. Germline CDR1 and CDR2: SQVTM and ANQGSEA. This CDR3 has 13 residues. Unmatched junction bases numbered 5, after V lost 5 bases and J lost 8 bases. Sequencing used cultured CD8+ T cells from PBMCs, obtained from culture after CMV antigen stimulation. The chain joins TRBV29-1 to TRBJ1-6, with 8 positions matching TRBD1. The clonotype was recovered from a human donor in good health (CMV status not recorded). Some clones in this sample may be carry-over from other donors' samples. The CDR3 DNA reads TGCAGCGTTAGGGACAGGTCAGATTCACCCCTCCACTTT. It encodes CSVRDRSDSPLHF.